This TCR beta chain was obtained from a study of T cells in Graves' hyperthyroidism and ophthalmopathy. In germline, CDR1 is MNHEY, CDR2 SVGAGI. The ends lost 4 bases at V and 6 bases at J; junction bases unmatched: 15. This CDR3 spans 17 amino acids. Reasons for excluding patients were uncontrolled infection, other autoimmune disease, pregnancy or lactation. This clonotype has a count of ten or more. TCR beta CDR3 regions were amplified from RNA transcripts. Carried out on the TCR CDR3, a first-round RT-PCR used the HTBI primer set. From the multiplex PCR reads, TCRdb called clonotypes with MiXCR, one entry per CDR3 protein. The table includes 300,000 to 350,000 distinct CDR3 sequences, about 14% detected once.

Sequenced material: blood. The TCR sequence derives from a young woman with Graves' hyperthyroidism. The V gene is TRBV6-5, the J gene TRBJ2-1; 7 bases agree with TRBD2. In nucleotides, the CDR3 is TGTGCCAGCAGTTCCATAACCTGGGCTAGCGGCATCAATGAGCAGTTCTTC. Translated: CASSSITWASGINEQFF.